Listed below are T cell receptor beta chains from one sample, sequenced in a study of control samples from healthy donors and cancer patients. Assay used: immunoSEQ multiplex PCR; TCRdb lists only in-frame clones, some missing. Counted here are 150,000 to 200,000 clones, roughly nine tenths occurring once; the ten biggest clones make up about 1.6%. The sequenced material came from blood. These receptors were taken from a young woman in good health. Each CDR3 is given with its conserved first and last residue. The order of the fields is V gene, J gene, CDR3 protein.

TRBV19	TRBJ1-2	CASSIRAEQDYGYTF
TRBV6-2/TRBV6-3	TRBJ2-1	CASSYEARGYNEQFF
TRBV28	TRBJ1-5	CASSWTGALDQPQHF
TRBV9	TRBJ1-6	CASSASTGNSPLHF
TRBV9	TRBJ2-3	CASSVAGGADTQYF
TRBV19	TRBJ1-6	CATRDTYNSPLHF
TRBV4-2	TRBJ2-7	CASSQSTSGRRYEQYF
TRBV2	TRBJ1-3	CASSVSGNTIYF
TRBV28	TRBJ2-3	CASSLAGSSNTQYF
TRBV18	TRBJ2-1	CASSPLAGGDEQFF
TRBV6-4	TRBJ2-1	CASSDGQGGYNEQFF
TRBV19	TRBJ1-5	CASSKGQGRLQPQHF
TRBV29-1	TRBJ1-2	CSVEEERNYGYTF
TRBV11-2	TRBJ1-2	CASSSGQGYTF
TRBV5-4	TRBJ2-2	CASSLGQVNTGELFF
TRBV6-1	TRBJ1-2	CASSEARYGYTF
TRBV7-9	TRBJ1-2	CASSLGQGDYGYTF
TRBV21-1	TRBJ1-2	CARQGNYGYTF
TRBV11-3	TRBJ1-4	CASSNRQGRGEKLFF
TRBV4-1	TRBJ1-1	CASSQYRGTEAFF
TRBV7-2	TRBJ2-1	CASSLAAGGGEQFF
TRBV4-1	TRBJ2-5	CASSHPQETQYF